This entry features one TCR beta chain sequence. Its matching antigen is unknown. The sample comes from a study of PD-1 blockade in classical Hodgkin lymphoma. Study-level points and caveats: The study found complete responders had baseline diversity similar to newly diagnosed patients. Compared with healthy donors, newly diagnosed patients reportedly showed lower baseline TCR diversity.

The CDR3 loop spans 15 amino acids. The germline V gene has CDR1 MDHEN and CDR2 SYDVKM. V lost 7 bases, J lost 5 bases, and 20 bases lay in between. Regarding time point: cycle 4 day 1 (C4D1), after five to seven weeks of nivolumab. Each of the patients experienced relapse following autologous stem cell transplantation, and their brentuximab vedotin exposure differed. Complete response, partial response or progressive disease constituted the best responses recorded. Sequencing used immunoSEQ multiplex PCR; TCRdb keeps in-frame clones, though not all of them. The repertoire has approximately 90,000 clones, 83% of them found once; the top ten carry 17%.

The V call is TRBV28, the J call TRBJ2-5; D is perhaps TRBD2 (5 bases). This TCR was sampled from a human donor with classical Hodgkin lymphoma. The sample consisted of peripheral blood mononuclear cells (PBMCs), taken before the fourth cycle of nivolumab. The CDR3 nucleotides are TGTGCCAGCATAGCCGTGCCCCCGGGGAAGGAGACCCAGTACTTC. It translates to CASIAVPPGKETQYF.